These 26 T cell receptor beta chains were sequenced from one sample in a study of T-cell memory formation after mild COVID-19. MiXCR, run by TCRdb on the 5' RACE reads, gives a single entry per CDR3 protein. The table has around 390,000 distinct CDR3 sequences, around a sixth seen once; the top ten hold about 22%. Sequencing was done on a sample of PBMCs or a T cell subset sorted from them (not recorded which). Source of these receptors: a man aged 18 to 30 who had mild COVID-19 (a few samples of this study predate the infection). Cell type and time point are not known.

The chain uses TRBV7-8 and TRBJ2-5; no firm D call. CDR3 length equals 14 residues. Trimming left V 1 base short and J 2 bases short, with 8 bases between. Germline values: CDR1 SGHVS, CDR2 FQNEAQ. This CDR3 reads CASSLDLRQETQYF. CDR3 DNA: TGTGCCAGCAGCTTAGATCTCAGACAAGAGACCCAGTACTTC. The variable domain in full, completed from reference TRBV7-8 and TRBJ2-5, reads GAGVSQSPRYKVAKRGQDVALRCDPISGHVSLFWYQQALGQGPEFLTYFQNEAQLDKSGLPSDRFFAERPEGSVSTLKIQRTQQEDSAVYLCASSLDLRQETQYFGPGTRLLVL.

This clonotype was observed a handful of times. The chain couples TRBV4-1 to TRBJ2-5; D is possibly TRBD1 (5 bases). V lost 0 bases and J 0 bases, leaving 11 bases between the germline ends. This CDR3 is 16 amino acids long. The germline V gene has CDR1 MGHRA and CDR2 YSYEKL. Here the CDR3 reads CASSQEGDQDQETQYF. CDR3 DNA sequence: TGCGCCAGCAGCCAAGAAGGGGATCAGGACCAAGAGACCCAGTACTTC.

The CDR3 loop is CASSRSSLETQYF. DNA for the CDR3: TGTGCCAGCAGCCGTTCTTCCTTGGAGACCCAGTACTTC. The V gene is TRBV7-2, the J gene TRBJ2-5; the D is unclear. The length of the CDR3 is 13 residues. Germline CDR1 and CDR2: SGHTA and FQGNSA. V dropped 5 bases and J dropped 5 bases, with 12 bases sitting between them.

This chain links TRBV6-6 with TRBJ2-5, with D maybe TRBD2 (7 bases). CDR1 is MNHNY, CDR2 SVGAGI, per germline (reference sequence). The CDR3 consists of 16 residues. V was shortened by 6 bases and J by 4 bases, with 21 bases between the two germline ends. In nucleotides, the CDR3 is TGTGCCAGCAGCCCCTTAGGAGGGGGGGCCACAGAGACCCAGTACTTC. This translates into CASSPLGGGATETQYF.

V and J are TRBV2 and TRBJ1-1; no clear D. Trimming removed 4 bases at V and 10 bases at J, with 16 bases between. The CDR3 covers 13 residues. CDR1 and CDR2 (germline): SNHLY, FYNNEI. The chain's CDR3 is CASSVVGSGIAFF. The CDR3 nucleotides read TGTGCCAGCAGTGTGGTTGGGTCGGGAATAGCTTTCTTT.

In its sample, this clonotype was seen a few times. The rearrangement joins TRBV5-4 to TRBJ2-3, with a weak D call TRBD2 (6 bases). This CDR3 region has 15 residues. Germline assignment: CDR1 SGHNT and CDR2 YYREEE (reference sequence). Trimming pared 0 bases from V and 1 base from J, leaving 9 bases between. CDR3 bases: TGTGCCAGCAGCTTGGATCAGCGGGGCACAGATACGCAGTATTTT. It is translated as CASSLDQRGTDTQYF.

The J gene is TRBJ2-7, the V gene TRBV28, with TRBD1 matching over 8 bases. Germline values: CDR1 MDHEN, CDR2 SYDVKM. V shed 5 bases, J shed 3 bases, and the junction held 6 bases outside the gene matches. The CDR3 consists of 14 residues. CDR3 sequence reads: CASSRAGGGYEQYV. The DNA for the CDR3 is TGTGCCAGCAGTCGGGCAGGGGGCGGCTACGAGCAGTACGTC.

The chain has TRBV19 and TRBJ2-7, with TRBD2 matching 7 bases. Germline assignment: CDR1 LNHDA and CDR2 SQIVND (reference sequence). The CDR3 sequence is 14 residues long. Germline trimming cut 3 bases from V and 0 bases from J; bases unmatched to any gene: 2. The CDR3: CASSIGGSSYEQYF. As DNA, the CDR3 is TGTGCCAGTAGTATCGGCGGGAGCTCCTACGAGCAGTACTTC.

The gene calls are TRBV5-1 and TRBJ2-1, with 8 nucleotides matching TRBD2. Gene TRBJ2-7 matches the end of the DNA better, so the J call may be wrong. Germline CDR1 is SGHRS and CDR2 is YFSETQ. The CDR3 has 15 amino acids. The CDR3 sequence is CASSLELAASYEQYF. In DNA form, the CDR3 reads TGCGCCAGCAGCTTAGAACTAGCGGCTTCCTACGAGCAGTACTTC.

This chain connects TRBV2 to TRBJ1-2; D gene ambiguous. This CDR3 comprises 12 residues. The V gene lost 4 bases and the J gene lost 7 bases, with 10 bases spanning the gap. CDR1 is SNHLY and CDR2 is FYNNEI in the germline V gene. The CDR3 region is CASSVSGPGYTF. DNA for the CDR3: TGTGCCAGCAGTGTTTCCGGGCCTGGCTACACCTTC.

The rearrangement joins TRBV12-3 or TRBV12-4 to TRBJ2-5; D gene ambiguous. V gave up 3 bases and J gave up 9 bases, with 17 bases separating them. This CDR3 has 14 amino acids. The CDR3 loop reads CASSFKDGERPQYF. The CDR3 DNA follows: TGTGCCAGCAGTTTCAAGGACGGAGAGAGACCCCAGTACTTC.

The V and J genes are TRBV7-6 and TRBJ2-7, with TRBD1 identical over 7 bases. Looked up from germline, CDR1 is SGHVS and CDR2 is FNYEAQ. The V gene end was trimmed by 1 base and the J gene end by 7 bases; junction bases not matched to a gene: 10. This CDR3 spans 15 amino acids. DNA of the CDR3: TGTGCCAGCAGCTTAGGGACAGGTCCCCTGGGAGAGCAGTACGTC. It codes for CASSLGTGPLGEQYV.

This rearrangement joins TRBV7-9 to TRBJ2-5; 7 positions agree with TRBD1. In germline, CDR1 is SEHNR, CDR2 FQNEAQ (reference sequence). CDR3 length equals 16 residues. V lost 5 bases, J lost 1 base, and 10 bases stayed unmatched. CDR3 coding DNA: TGTGCCAGCAGCCCCACCGGGACAGTCCTCCAAGAGACCCAGTACTTC. Its translation is CASSPTGTVLQETQYF. The full variable domain, its missing parts supplied by reference TRBV7-9 and TRBJ2-5, is DTGVSQNPRHKITKRGQNVTFRCDPISEHNRLYWYRQTLGQGPEFLTYFQNEAQLEKSRLLSDRFSAERPKGSFSTLEIQRTEQGDSAMYLCASSPTGTVLQETQYFGPGTRLLVL.

The chain couples TRBV20-1 to TRBJ1-1; D might be TRBD1 (5 bases). CDR1 DFQATT and CDR2 SNEGSKA come from the germline V gene (reference sequence). V shed 7 bases and J shed 3 bases, with 15 bases lying between them. The CDR3 consists of 13 residues. CDR3 region: CSVGAEGDTEAFF. The CDR3 DNA reads as TGCAGTGTTGGGGCAGAAGGGGACACTGAAGCTTTCTTT.

This clonotype was counted a few times. The V gene is TRBV7-2, the J gene TRBJ1-1, with a tentative D call TRBD1 (5 bases). There are 14 residues in the CDR3. Between the trimmed V and J ends, which lost 5 bases and 4 bases, there was a span of 14 bases. Germline values: CDR1 SGHTA, CDR2 FQGNSA. This CDR3 is CASSPGFRVTEAFF. CDR3 nucleotide sequence: TGTGCCAGCAGCCCAGGGTTTAGGGTCACTGAAGCTTTCTTT.

V gene TRBV2 combines with J gene TRBJ2-5, with 7 bases aligning to TRBD2. Germline values: CDR1 SNHLY, CDR2 FYNNEI. Losses at the gene ends were 8 bases for V and 5 bases for J; bases not matched to a gene: 14. CDR3 length: 15 residues. CDR3 residues: CASRRSGDFGETQYF. DNA for the CDR3: TGTGCCAGCCGGCGGAGCGGGGACTTTGGGGAGACCCAGTACTTC.

The chain links TRBV6-5 to TRBJ2-5; 12 nucleotides agree with TRBD1. CDR1 is MNHEY and CDR2 is SVGAGI in the germline V gene. The CDR3 totals 17 residues. V shed 6 bases, J shed 3 bases, and the junction held 11 bases outside the gene matches. The CDR3 DNA follows: TGTGCCAGCAGAAGAGATCCGGGACAGGGGGCCGAAGAGACCCAGTACTTC. Translated, it gives CASRRDPGQGAEETQYF.

This clonotype was detected only a few times. V gene TRBV5-1 combines with J gene TRBJ1-2; D remains ambiguous. Looked up from germline, CDR1 is SGHRS and CDR2 is YFSETQ. V gave up 0 bases and J gave up 2 bases, with 8 bases separating them. The CDR3 has 14 residues. The CDR3, as DNA: TGCGCCAGCAGCTTGGTAACCCAGAACTATGGCTACACCTTC. Protein: CASSLVTQNYGYTF. The full variable domain, its missing parts supplied by reference TRBV5-1 and TRBJ1-2, is KAGVTQTPRYLIKTRGQQVTLSCSPISGHRSVSWYQQTPGQGLQFLFEYFSETQRNKGNFPGRFSGRQFSNSRSEMNVSTLELGDSALYLCASSLVTQNYGYTFGSGTRLTVV.

This clonotype was counted between two and nine times. The chain is built from TRBV7-2 and TRBJ2-3, with 10 bases lining up with TRBD2. The CDR3 contains 16 residues. With V trimmed by 4 bases and J by 1 base, 5 bases remained unmatched. The germline V gene has CDR1 SGHTA and CDR2 FQGNSA. CDR3 bases: TGTGCCAGCAGCTCAAAGCGGGGGGGACGCACAGATACGCAGTATTTT. Protein product: CASSSKRGGRTDTQYF.

J is TRBJ2-7 and V is TRBV21-1; the table's D call, TRBD1, has no DNA check behind it. TRBV21-1 is listed as a pseudogene. The CDR3 totals 16 residues. The CDR3 DNA follows: TGTGCCAGCAGCAAAGCCTCCAGGGGCCGCTTAGGCGAGCAGTACGTC. Translated: CASSKASRGRLGEQYV.

The table lists this clonotype with a few counts. The chain recombines TRBV12-3 or TRBV12-4 with TRBJ2-1; D call uncertain. Trimming cost V 6 bases and J 6 bases, with 12 bases left between them. The CDR3 contains 13 residues. The CDR3 loop is CASRGYGRNEQFF. DNA for the CDR3: TGTGCCAGCAGGGGATATGGGCGCAATGAGCAGTTCTTC.

On this clonotype: This may arise from a read error, as a much more abundant clone is one base away. The rearrangement joins TRBV5-6 to TRBJ2-5; D not certain. CDR1 and CDR2 from the germline V gene are SGHDT and YYEEEE. The CDR3 sequence is 14 residues long. CDR3 sequence (DNA): TGTGACAGCAGCTTGGCCGGAATCCAAGAGACCCAGTACTTC. The encoded protein is CDSSLAGIQETQYF.

This clonotype occurred a few times. The V and J genes are TRBV6-2 or TRBV6-3 and TRBJ1-4; tentative D call: TRBD1 (5 bases). With 2 bases removed from V and 7 bases from J, the gap between germline ends came to 8 bases. CDR3 length equals 13 residues. Looked up from germline, CDR1 is MNHEY and CDR2 is SVGEGT. The CDR3 DNA is TGTGCCAGCAGTTACCAGGGCCGTGAAAAACTGTTTTTT. Its translation is CASSYQGREKLFF.

The chain joins TRBV9 to TRBJ2-7; TRBD1 agrees at 9 bases. This CDR3 is 15 amino acids long. After removal of 4 bases from V and 3 bases from J, the junction contained 8 bases not matched to a gene. The V gene's germline CDR1 is SGDLS and CDR2 YYNGEE. CDR3 sequence reads: CASSPQGQGGYEQYF. DNA of the CDR3: TGTGCCAGCAGCCCCCAGGGACAGGGTGGCTACGAGCAGTACTTC.

The chain joins TRBV2 to TRBJ1-1, with TRBD1 matching 9 bases. In germline, CDR1 is SNHLY, CDR2 FYNNEI. J lost 5 bases, V lost 5 bases, and 6 bases had no gene match. The CDR3 length is 14 residues. In DNA, the CDR3 is TGTGCCAGCAGTAAACAGGGGGCTGTGACTGAAGCTTTCTTT. It translates to CASSKQGAVTEAFF.

The V and J genes are TRBV12-3 or TRBV12-4 and TRBJ1-5; no definite D call. With 3 bases removed from V and 6 bases from J, the gap between germline ends came to 12 bases. CDR3 length: 14 amino acids. In DNA form, the CDR3 reads TGTGCCAGCAGTTTTGGGCCAAAGGGTCAGCCCCAGCATTTT. Amino acids: CASSFGPKGQPQHF.